This passage covers 16 T cell receptor beta chains from one sample sequenced in a study of somatic mutations in cytotoxic T cells in rheumatoid arthritis. The repertoire was sequenced with immunoSEQ multiplex PCR; TCRdb's copy has only in-frame clones and lacks some. The data contain about 17,000 clones, over 70% of them singletons. Material: CD8+ T cells sorted from blood. These receptors were taken from an adult with rheumatoid arthritis.

The rearrangement uses TRBV5-6 and TRBJ1-2, with unresolved D. Germline V gene sequence: CDR1 SGHDT, CDR2 YYEEEE. CDR3 length: 12 residues. The ends were cut back, 0 bases at V and 5 bases at J, with 5 bases in the middle. The CDR3 region is CASSLGGYGYTF. CDR3 bases: TGTGCCAGCAGCTTGGGTGGTTATGGCTACACCTTC.

The chain combines TRBV29-1 with TRBJ2-4, with D perhaps matching TRBD2 (6 bases). The V and J ends lost 7 bases and 7 bases respectively, with 17 bases between them. Germline CDR1 and CDR2: SQVTM and ANQGSEA. CDR3 size: 13 residues. CDR3 coding DNA: TGCAGCGGGCGCCTGGGGGGTACGAACATTCAGTACTTC. Translated, it gives CSGRLGGTNIQYF.

V and J are TRBV7-6 and TRBJ2-1; possible D gene TRBD2, 7 bases. Germline assignment: CDR1 SGHVS and CDR2 FNYEAQ. The V gene lost 0 bases and the J gene lost 8 bases, with 20 bases spanning the gap. The CDR3 totals 17 residues. The CDR3 DNA reads TGTGCCAGCAGCTTAGCGTCGGGGGGCTCCTGGGGATATGAGCAGTTCTTC. It is translated as CASSLASGGSWGYEQFF.

J is TRBJ2-1 and V is TRBV9, with TRBD2 matching 7 bases. In germline, CDR1 is SGDLS, CDR2 YYNGEE. Trimming at V came to 0 bases and at J to 0 bases, leaving 3 bases not matched to a gene. The CDR3 runs to 16 residues. This CDR3 is CASSVGRGSSYNEQFF. CDR3 sequence (DNA): TGTGCCAGCAGCGTAGGGCGGGGGAGCTCCTACAATGAGCAGTTCTTC.

The chain employs TRBV7-2 and TRBJ2-1, with 9 bases that match TRBD1. Germline assignment: CDR1 SGHTA and CDR2 FQGNSA. V lost 0 bases and J lost 4; bases outside the gene matches: 7. The CDR3 has 17 amino acids. CDR3 protein: CASSLALTTGGYNEQFF. The CDR3 nucleotides are TGTGCCAGCAGCTTAGCGCTAACGACAGGGGGTTACAATGAGCAGTTCTTC.

Sample share makes this clone medium-sized. Other DNA sequences from this sample encode an identical CDR3 as well. The V and J genes are TRBV5-6 and TRBJ2-5; D gene ambiguous. V lost 0 bases, J lost 6 bases, and 3 bases lay in between. Germline lookup yields CDR1 SGHDT and CDR2 YYEEEE. The CDR3 totals 11 residues. The CDR3 reads CASSLAQTQYF. In nucleotides, the CDR3 is TGTGCCAGCAGCTTGGCCCAGACCCAGTACTTC.

The chain is built from TRBV7-6 and TRBJ2-7; the match to TRBD2 covers 8 bases. The CDR3 runs to 13 residues. The germline V gene encodes CDR1 SGHVS and CDR2 FNYEAQ. V lost 5 bases and J lost 3; bases outside the gene matches: 3. The CDR3 bases are TGTGCCAGCAGCCCGGGGGGGTACTACGAGCAGTACTTC. Amino acid sequence: CASSPGGYYEQYF.

The rearrangement links TRBV9 to TRBJ2-1; TRBD2 matches at 13 bases. The CDR3 covers 17 residues. V gave up 1 base and J gave up 4 bases; unmatched junction bases: 5. Germline loops: CDR1 SGDLS, CDR2 YYNGEE. The CDR3 DNA reads as TGTGCCAGCAGCGTAACTAGCGGGGGGGCCCTTTACAATGAGCAGTTCTTC. Its protein product is CASSVTSGGALYNEQFF.

This chain joins TRBV7-8 and TRBJ2-7; D unclear. CDR3 size: 11 residues. The germline CDR1 and CDR2 sequences are SGHVS and FQNEAQ. The V and J ends lost 5 bases and 4 bases respectively, with 6 bases between them. CDR3 nucleotides: TGTGCCAGCAGCGAGGATTACGAGCAGTACTTC. Translation gives CASSEDYEQYF. The entire variable domain, with the rest obtained from reference TRBV7-8 and TRBJ2-7, is as follows: GAGVSQSPRYKVAKRGQDVALRCDPISGHVSLFWYQQALGQGPEFLTYFQNEAQLDKSGLPSDRFFAERPEGSVSTLKIQRTQQEDSAVYLCASSEDYEQYFGPGTRLTVT.

DNA of the CDR3: TGTGCCAGCAGCCCAGGAGGGGCTAGCGGGGGCCTATACAATGAGCAGTTCTTC. Translation gives CASSPGGASGGLYNEQFF. This chain uses TRBV9 with TRBJ2-1, with 10 bases matching TRBD2. Germline values: CDR1 SGDLS, CDR2 YYNGEE. There are 18 residues in the CDR3. Germline trimming cut 4 bases from V and 4 bases from J; bases unmatched to any gene: 14.

The chain employs TRBV5-1 and TRBJ2-2; D is unclear. Germline-derived CDR1 and CDR2 are SGHRS and YFSETQ. This CDR3 region has 13 residues. Trimming pared 0 bases from V and 5 bases from J, leaving 5 bases between. In nucleotides, the CDR3 is TGCGCCAGCAGCTTGGTTGGTACCGGGGAGCTGTTTTTT. It encodes CASSLVGTGELFF.

This sequence joins TRBV6-1 and TRBJ2-7, with D possibly matching TRBD2 (6 bases). Germline V lookup: CDR1 MNHNS, CDR2 SASEGT. Trimming shortened V by 3 bases and J by 5 bases, and 14 bases separated the two germline ends. This CDR3 spans 14 amino acids. This chain's CDR3 is CASSETMEGHEQYF. The CDR3 DNA is TGTGCCAGCAGTGAGACTATGGAGGGGCACGAGCAGTACTTC.

This clone has just a few counts. The chain joins TRBV28 to TRBJ1-1; possibly TRBD1 for D (6 bases). Germline CDR1 is MDHEN and CDR2 is SYDVKM. V was trimmed by 10 bases and J by 1 base, leaving 10 bases between them. The CDR3 runs to 12 residues. This CDR3 is CATRGGNTEAFF. The CDR3 DNA sequence: TGTGCCACCAGGGGAGGGAACACTGAAGCTTTCTTT.

This clone was detected only once. The V call is TRBV7-6, the J call TRBJ1-1; D might be TRBD1 (5 bases). Germline V gene data show CDR1 as SGHVS and CDR2 as FNYEAQ. CDR3 length: 14 residues. The V and J ends lost 2 bases and 4 bases respectively, with 11 bases between them. The CDR3 spells CASSLKFGGTEAFF. CDR3 bases: TGTGCCAGCAGCTTAAAATTTGGGGGCACTGAAGCTTTCTTT.

V and J are TRBV11-2 and TRBJ2-5, with 7 bases aligning to TRBD1. This CDR3 is 16 amino acids long. J lost 2 bases, V lost 5 bases, and 11 bases had no gene match. Germline-derived CDR1 and CDR2 are SGHAT and FQNNGV. The CDR3 nucleotides are TGTGCCAGCAGCCACCCCGGGACAGATCTTCAAGAGACCCAGTACTTC. Translated: CASSHPGTDLQETQYF.

Only a few counts were recorded for this clone. The V gene is TRBV19, the J gene TRBJ2-7, with 11 bases fitting TRBD1. The CDR3 has 15 residues. The V segment lost 10 bases and the J segment 6 bases; nucleotides outside the gene matches: 14. CDR1 LNHDA and CDR2 SQIVND come from the germline V gene (reference sequence). The DNA of the CDR3 is TGTGCCACTTCAACGGCCGGGACAGGGGGAATCGAGCAGTACTTC. Its translation is CATSTAGTGGIEQYF.